This entry lists 11 T cell receptor beta chains sequenced from one sample in a study of cytomegalovirus exposure and HLA in healthy donors. Primers included in the PCR were 60 Vbeta and 13 Jbeta primers. Generated by immunoSEQ multiplex PCR, the TCRdb table keeps only in-frame clones and is missing some. The table records 73,000 or so clones, roughly 79% of them present only once. Material for sequencing was PBMCs. The receptors shown here come from a man aged 45-65 years in good health and CMV-seronegative.

The chain is built from TRBV5-1 and TRBJ2-2; 9 bases align to TRBD1. Germline V gene data show CDR1 as SGHRS and CDR2 as YFSETQ. CDR3 size: 15 residues. Losses at the gene ends were 5 bases for V and 3 bases for J; bases not matched to a gene: 5. CDR3 residues: CASSRGQGYTGELFF. The CDR3 region has the DNA TGCGCCAGCAGTCGGGGACAGGGCTACACCGGGGAGCTGTTTTTT.

This rearrangement joins TRBV29-1 to TRBJ1-1, with 11 bases identical to TRBD1. The CDR3 is 12 amino acids. V was pared by 6 bases and J by 7 bases, with 4 bases of the junction left unmatched. Germline V gene data show CDR1 as SQVTM and CDR2 as ANQGSEA. CDR3 in DNA: TGCAGCGTAGGACAGGGGGCTAGTGAAGCTTTCTTT. It yields the protein CSVGQGASEAFF.

This clone was seen only once. The chain couples TRBV6-7 to TRBJ2-7, with D perhaps matching TRBD2 (5 bases). TRBV6-7 counts as an open reading frame of uncertain function. This CDR3 is 15 amino acids long. Trimming removed 10 bases at V and 1 base at J, with 20 bases between. The CDR3 loop reads CAISKRALESYEQYF. The CDR3 DNA follows: TGTGCCATTTCGAAGAGGGCGCTGGAGTCCTACGAGCAGTACTTC.

V and J are TRBV5-4 and TRBJ2-3, with 10 bases lining up with TRBD2. CDR1 is SGHNT, CDR2 YYREEE, per germline (reference sequence). This CDR3 spans 15 amino acids. The V segment lost 4 bases and the J segment 2 bases; nucleotides outside the gene matches: 4. The CDR3 sequence: CASSSGGVFTDTQYF. For the CDR3, the DNA is TGTGCCAGCAGCAGCGGGGGGGTGTTCACAGATACGCAGTATTTT.

The gene calls are TRBV7-9 and TRBJ1-1; 9 nucleotides agree with TRBD1. The germline CDR1 and CDR2 sequences are SEHNR and FQNEAQ (reference sequence). The CDR3 length is 14 residues. Trimming at V came to 6 bases and at J to 7 bases, leaving 9 bases not matched to a gene. CDR3 loop: CASREGQGQVEAFF. Written as DNA, the CDR3 is TGTGCCAGCAGGGAGGGACAGGGTCAAGTTGAAGCTTTCTTT.

The rearrangement uses TRBV30 and TRBJ1-1; no clear D. Per the germline V gene, CDR1 is GTSNPN and CDR2 is SVGIG (reference sequence). The CDR3 loop spans 11 amino acids. The V end lost 7 bases, the J end lost 11 bases, and 17 bases lay between the germline ends. The CDR3 DNA reads as TGTGCCTCAACCCGAATGGTTCAGGCTTTCTTT. This encodes CASTRMVQAFF.

The gene calls are TRBV30 and TRBJ1-1; 9 nucleotides match TRBD1. V lost 0 bases to trimming and J lost 1 base; unmatched junction nucleotides: 3. Germline CDR1 GTSNPN, CDR2 SVGIG (reference sequence). The CDR3 is 15 residues long. CDR3 sequence: CAWSVTTGGNTEAFF. CDR3 DNA sequence: TGTGCCTGGAGTGTAACGACAGGGGGGAACACTGAAGCTTTCTTT.

The chain employs TRBV11-2 and TRBJ2-6; TRBD1 might be the D (5 bases). The V end was cut by 4 bases, the J end by 11 bases, with 27 bases between. This CDR3 is built from 18 residues. The germline gives CDR1 SGHAT, CDR2 FQNNGV. This CDR3 reads CASSYPIGQGTPLDVLTF. The DNA for the CDR3 is TGTGCCAGCAGCTATCCAATAGGGCAGGGAACACCGTTAGACGTCCTGACTTTC.

The chain links TRBV15 to TRBJ1-3; D is uncertain. Germline lookup yields CDR1 LNHNV and CDR2 YYDKDF (reference sequence). V lost 4 bases to trimming and J lost 3 bases, with 10 bases between them. The CDR3 length is 14 residues. CDR3 loop: CATSTRGDGNTIYF. The CDR3 DNA reads as TGTGCCACCAGCACGCGGGGAGATGGAAACACCATATATTTT. Full variable domain (remainder filled in from reference TRBV15 and TRBJ1-3): DAMVIQNPRYQVTQFGKPVTLSCSQTLNHNVMYWYQQKSSQAPKLLFHYYDKDFNNEADTPDNFQSRRPNTSFCFLDIRSPGLGDTAMYLCATSTRGDGNTIYFGEGSWLTVV.

This chain joins TRBV11-3 and TRBJ2-2, with 10 bases aligning to TRBD2. The CDR3 is 15 amino acids. The junction had 7 bases not matched to a gene; V was cut back by 3 bases and J by 9 bases. The germline V gene has CDR1 SGHNT and CDR2 YENEEA. The chain's CDR3 is CASSFASGSSRELFF. For the CDR3, the DNA is TGTGCCAGCAGCTTCGCTAGCGGGAGTTCCCGGGAGCTGTTTTTT.

The chain links TRBV11-1 to TRBJ2-7, with 10 bases lining up with TRBD1. CDR1 and CDR2 from the germline V gene are SGHAT and FQDESV (reference sequence). The CDR3 has 15 residues. V trimming: 1 base; J trimming: 5 bases; junction bases outside the gene matches: 5. CDR3 sequence: CASSLVRTGGNEQYF. CDR3 nucleotides: TGTGCCAGCAGCTTAGTACGGACAGGGGGTAACGAGCAGTACTTC.